This T cell receptor beta chain was identified in a study of cytomegalovirus exposure and HLA in healthy donors. About the research overall: HLA-typed donors were the source of roughly 85 million unique TCRs held in an early data release. Out of approximately 400 genotyped donors, about 84% belonged to the Caucasian-associated ancestry cluster.

Concerning this clone itself: The antigen remains unidentified. Other DNA sequences in this sample translate to the same CDR3.

PCR used 60 Vbeta primers and 13 Jbeta primers. Sequenced by immunoSEQ multiplex PCR; TCRdb stores in-frame clones only, minus some. The sample lists around 150,000 clones; 70% to 80% were seen once. The CDR3 spans 13 residues. Trimming left V 3 bases short and J 4 bases short, with 9 bases between. Germline V gene data show CDR1 as SGHNT and CDR2 as YENEEA. Findings and limits, study-wide: Several V segments, TRBV6-2 and TRBV6-3 among them, could not be told apart and were dropped. Despite most TCR sequences being rare, some public TCRs occurred in many donors.

This chain links TRBV11-3 with TRBJ1-1; TRBD1 might be the D (5 bases). The receptor comes from a man younger than 45 in good health and CMV-seronegative. The sample consisted of PBMCs. DNA for the CDR3: TGTGCCAGCAGCTTGCAGGGTGGCACTGAAGCTTTCTTT. It specifies CASSLQGGTEAFF.